This T cell receptor beta chain was identified in a study of metastatic and nonmetastatic thyroid tumors. The overall study: Comparison of repertoires was carried out across blood and tumor or nodule tissue from malignant and benign thyroid patients.

This clone has at least ten counts. Its antigen is not identified. Prior to thyroid surgery, none of the patients had received any treatment. Per the study methods: To classify distant metastasis in papillary thyroid cancer, a model was built from CDR3 differences across clinicopathological groups. TCRdb re-called the PCR reads through MiXCR. V and J calls and clone size were set by TCRdb, not the authors. The sample gives some 31,000 clones, approximately 19% of which show up once; approximately 7% is in the top ten. CDR3 length: 16 residues. Germline V gives CDR1 MNHEY, CDR2 SMNVEV (reference sequence). After removal of 6 bases from V and 0 bases from J, the junction contained 10 bases not matched to a gene. Study observations and caveats: Within blood and tumor, benign nodules reportedly had significantly lower TCR beta diversity than malignant thyroid tumors did.

The TCR sequence derives from a female donor with papillary thyroid cancer or a benign thyroid nodule (not recorded which). Some clones in this sample may be carry-over from other donors' samples. The sample consisted of blood. The chain carries TRBV27 and TRBJ1-1; 7 nucleotides line up with TRBD1. The CDR3 loop reads CASSRTGSLMNTEAFF. The CDR3 nucleotides are TGTGCCAGCAGCAGGACAGGCAGTTTAATGAACACTGAAGCTTTCTTT.